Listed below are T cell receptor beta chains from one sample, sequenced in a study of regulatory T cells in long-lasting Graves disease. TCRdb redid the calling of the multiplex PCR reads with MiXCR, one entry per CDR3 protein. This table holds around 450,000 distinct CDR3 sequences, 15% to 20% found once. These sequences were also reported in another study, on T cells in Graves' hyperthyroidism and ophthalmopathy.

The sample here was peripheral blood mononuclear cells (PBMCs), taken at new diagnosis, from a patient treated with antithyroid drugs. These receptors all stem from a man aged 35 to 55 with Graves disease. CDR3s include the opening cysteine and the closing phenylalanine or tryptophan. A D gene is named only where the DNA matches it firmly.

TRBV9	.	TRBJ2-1	CASSPAPQVYNEQFF
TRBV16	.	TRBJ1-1	CASSQSRDLNTEAFF
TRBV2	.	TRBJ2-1	CASSQRWGTYNEQFF
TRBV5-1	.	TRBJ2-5	CASSLAKETQYF
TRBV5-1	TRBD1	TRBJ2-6	CASSLVTGAGANVLTF
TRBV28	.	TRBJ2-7	CASSLSPSYEQYF
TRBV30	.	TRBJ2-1	CAWSVLSRDEQFF
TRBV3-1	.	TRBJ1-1	CASSQGRGRNTEAFF
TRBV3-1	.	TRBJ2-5	CASSPTVGGAETQYF
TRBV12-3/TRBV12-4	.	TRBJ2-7	CASSSQATNSYEQYF
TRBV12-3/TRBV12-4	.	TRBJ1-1	CASRPTGQGTEAFF
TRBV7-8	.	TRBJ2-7	CASSSATGSYEQYF
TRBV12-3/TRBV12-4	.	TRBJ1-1	CASSLVANTEALF
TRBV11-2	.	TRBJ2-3	CASSLIRGPDTQYF
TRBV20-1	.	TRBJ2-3	CSAPTLLDPGSYTDTQYF
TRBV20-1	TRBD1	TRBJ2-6	CSARPPLWTGGSGANVLTF
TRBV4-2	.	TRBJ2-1	CASSQMGEYYNEQFF
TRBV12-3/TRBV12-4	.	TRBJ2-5	CASSPGVSRFQETQYF
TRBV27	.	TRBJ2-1	CASGPGPGLNEQFF
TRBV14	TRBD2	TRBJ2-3	CASSQVGVIAGRTDTQYF
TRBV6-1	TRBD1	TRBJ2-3	CASSPDRVSTDTQYF
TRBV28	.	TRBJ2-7	CASSLSQGLRNF
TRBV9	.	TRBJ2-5	CASSLEASEGTQYF
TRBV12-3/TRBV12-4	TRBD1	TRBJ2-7	CASSLWGQGPLEQYF
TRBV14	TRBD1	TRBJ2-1	CASSQQGAYNEQFF
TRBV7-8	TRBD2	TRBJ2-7	CASRLAGYEQYF
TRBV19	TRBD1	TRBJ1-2	CASRRGRTVYGYTF
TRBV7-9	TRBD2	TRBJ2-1	CASSLRRGSYNEQFF
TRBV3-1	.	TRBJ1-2	CASSQLGSYGYTF
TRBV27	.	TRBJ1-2	CASSFPFRGQWGYTF
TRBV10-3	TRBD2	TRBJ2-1	CAIKVTSGSWANEQFF
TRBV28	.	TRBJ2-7	CASSEPGHPYEQYF
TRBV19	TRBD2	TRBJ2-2	CASSPRTSGRDSTGELFF
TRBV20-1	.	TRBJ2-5	CSARTNLQETQYF
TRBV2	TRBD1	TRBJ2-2	CASSIQGLRNTGELFF
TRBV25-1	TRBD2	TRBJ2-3	CASSVRATSGLTDTQYF
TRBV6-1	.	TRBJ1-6	CASKDRNSPLHF
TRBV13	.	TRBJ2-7	CASSLQVSSYEQYF
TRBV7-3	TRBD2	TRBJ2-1	CASSTSGGNEQFF
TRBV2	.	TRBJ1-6	CASSPPLKDSPLHF